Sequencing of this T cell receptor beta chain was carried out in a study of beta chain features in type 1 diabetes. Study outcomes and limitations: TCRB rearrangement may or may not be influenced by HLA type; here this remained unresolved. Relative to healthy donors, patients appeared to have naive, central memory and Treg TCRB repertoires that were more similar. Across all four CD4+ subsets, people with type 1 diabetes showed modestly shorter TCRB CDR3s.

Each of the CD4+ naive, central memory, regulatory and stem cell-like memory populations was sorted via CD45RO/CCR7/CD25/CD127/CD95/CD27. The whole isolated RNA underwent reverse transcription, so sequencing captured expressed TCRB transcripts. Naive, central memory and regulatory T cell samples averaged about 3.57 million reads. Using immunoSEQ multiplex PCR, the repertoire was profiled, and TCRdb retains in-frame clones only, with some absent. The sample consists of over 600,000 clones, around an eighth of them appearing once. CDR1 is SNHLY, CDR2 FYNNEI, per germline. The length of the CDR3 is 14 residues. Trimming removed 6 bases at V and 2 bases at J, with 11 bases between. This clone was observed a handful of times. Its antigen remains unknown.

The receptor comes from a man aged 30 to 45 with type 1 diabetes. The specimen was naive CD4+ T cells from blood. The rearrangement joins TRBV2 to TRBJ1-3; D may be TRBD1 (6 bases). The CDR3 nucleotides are TGTGCCAGCAGCCCCACAGGGACTGGAAACACCATATATTTT. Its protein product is CASSPTGTGNTIYF.